These 26 T cell receptor beta chains came from one sample sequenced in a study of post-analysis software for immune sequencing data. Regarding the study as a whole: TRBV5-6, TRBV5-1 and TRBV20-1 were among five TRBV segments more frequent in patients than controls.

Carried by the TCR beta cDNA libraries were unique molecular identifiers. TCRdb re-analysed the PCR reads in MiXCR, keeping a single row per CDR3 protein. The sample consists of about 770,000 distinct CDR3 sequences, roughly 46% of them appearing once. The antigens for these receptors are not known. Sample: blood. These receptors were taken from a girl between 10 and 17 years old with multiple sclerosis.

The gene calls are TRBV27 and TRBJ1-4; TRBD1 might be the D (5 bases). V lost 4 bases to trimming and J lost 6 bases, with 18 bases between them. This CDR3 comprises 16 residues. The germline gives CDR1 MNHEY, CDR2 SMNVEV (reference sequence). CDR3 protein: CASSSLSGLTDEKLFF. As DNA, the CDR3 is TGTGCCAGCAGTTCACTGTCAGGGTTGACGGATGAAAAACTGTTTTTT.

The V gene is TRBV9, the J gene TRBJ2-3; no definite D call. Germline lookup yields CDR1 SGDLS and CDR2 YYNGEE. This CDR3 has 14 amino acids. V lost 6 bases, J lost 6 bases, and 17 bases lay in between. CDR3 bases: TGTGCCAGCACCACCGGGCTAGTTTATGATACGCAGTATTTT. As protein: CASTTGLVYDTQYF.

The chain uses TRBV5-1 and TRBJ2-5; 8 bases map to TRBD2. The V segment lost 7 bases and the J segment 1 base; nucleotides outside the gene matches: 6. The CDR3 runs to 14 residues. The germline V gene has CDR1 SGHRS and CDR2 YFSETQ. CDR3 in DNA: TGCGCCAGCCATCGGGGGGGCGGCCAAGAGACCCAGTACTTC. It encodes CASHRGGGQETQYF. The variable domain in full, completed from reference TRBV5-1 and TRBJ2-5, reads KAGVTQTPRYLIKTRGQQVTLSCSPISGHRSVSWYQQTPGQGLQFLFEYFSETQRNKGNFPGRFSGRQFSNSRSEMNVSTLELGDSALYLCASHRGGGQETQYFGPGTRLLVL.

The chain carries TRBV20-1 and TRBJ2-5; the D is unclear. Germline lookup yields CDR1 DFQATT and CDR2 SNEGSKA (reference sequence). This CDR3 is built from 12 residues. V shed 1 base and J shed 11 bases, with 14 bases lying between them. The CDR3 DNA follows: TGCAGTGCTAGAGCTCGGACGGAAGAGCAGTACTTC. This codes for CSARARTEEQYF.

This rearrangement joins TRBV20-1 to TRBJ1-2, with no clear D. The CDR3 runs to 13 residues. V lost 6 bases and J lost 8, with 19 bases in between. The germline CDR1 and CDR2 sequences are DFQATT and SNEGSKA (reference sequence). In nucleotides, the CDR3 is TGCAGTGCCCCGCCCGCGGCGGAGGAGGGCTACACCTTC. Protein sequence: CSAPPAAEEGYTF.

V usage is TRBV29-1 and J usage is TRBJ2-7, with TRBD2 matching 8 bases. The J segment lost 2 bases and the V segment lost 4 bases, leaving 7 bases of the junction unmatched. The CDR3 is 14 residues long. Germline-derived CDR1 and CDR2 are SQVTM and ANQGSEA. CDR3 loop: CSVGGEREPYEQYF. As DNA, the CDR3 is TGCAGCGTTGGGGGAGAGCGGGAGCCCTACGAGCAGTACTTC.

This chain connects TRBV20-1 to TRBJ2-5; D unclear. This CDR3 is built from 13 residues. From germline, CDR1 is DFQATT and CDR2 SNEGSKA (reference sequence). Trimming left V 7 bases short and J 2 bases short, with 14 bases between. This CDR3 is CSVSYTIQETQYF. CDR3 in DNA: TGCAGTGTTAGCTACACGATACAAGAGACCCAGTACTTC.

In its sample, this clonotype was seen once. The V and J genes are TRBV6-6 and TRBJ1-2, with 7 bases matching TRBD1. The junction had 13 bases not matched to a gene; V was cut back by 5 bases and J by 7 bases. Germline V CDR1 and CDR2: MNHNY, SVGAGI (reference sequence). The CDR3 consists of 15 residues. Here the CDR3 reads CASSVPGQRRSGYTF. The CDR3 DNA follows: TGTGCCAGCAGTGTACCGGGACAGAGGCGATCTGGCTACACCTTC.

V usage is TRBV6-6 and J usage is TRBJ2-3; 7 nucleotides line up with TRBD1. The germline V gene has CDR1 MNHNY and CDR2 SVGAGI (reference sequence). V shed 7 bases and J 4 bases; nucleotides not matched to a gene: 14. CDR3 size: 16 residues. CDR3 bases: TGTGCCAGCACCCGCGGACAGGTCTCTTGGCCAGATACGCAGTATTTT. Translated, it gives CASTRGQVSWPDTQYF.

The CDR3 loop reads CASLRGQGLYEQYF. In DNA form, the CDR3 reads TGTGCCAGCCTCCGAGGGCAGGGACTCTACGAGCAGTACTTC. V and J are TRBV28 and TRBJ2-5, with a possible D match to TRBD2 (6 bases). The end of the DNA is better explained by TRBJ2-7, so the J call may be wrong. The CDR3 has 14 amino acids. From germline, CDR1 is MDHEN and CDR2 SYDVKM.

This chain connects TRBV12-3 or TRBV12-4 to TRBJ2-5; 9 bases align to TRBD2. The DNA end is a closer match to TRBJ2-7, so the J assignment may be wrong. The CDR3 totals 17 residues. The CDR3 spells CASSLALNSGRYYEQYF. In nucleotides, the CDR3 is TGTGCCAGCAGTTTAGCCCTGAATAGCGGGAGATACTACGAGCAGTACTTC.

The rearrangement uses TRBV6-6 and TRBJ2-7; D perhaps matches TRBD1 (5 bases). The V gene's germline CDR1 is MNHNY and CDR2 SVGAGI (reference sequence). This CDR3 contains 13 residues. V was pared by 0 bases and J by 7 bases, with 10 bases between. CDR3 in DNA: TGTGCCAGCAGTTACTCGGACACGTTTGAGCAGTACTTC. It is translated as CASSYSDTFEQYF.

This clonotype was detected once. The CDR3 DNA follows: TGCGCCAGCAGCTTGCCTAGCGGGAGCTCAGATACGCAGTATTTT. Its translation is CASSLPSGSSDTQYF. This chain connects TRBV5-1 to TRBJ2-3, with 10 bases fitting TRBD2. The CDR3 loop spans 15 amino acids. In germline, CDR1 is SGHRS, CDR2 YFSETQ. With 1 base clipped from V and 4 bases from J, the junction kept 3 bases outside the gene matches.

The chain links TRBV2 to TRBJ2-1, with 11 bases matching TRBD2. Trimming at V came to 0 bases and at J to 2 bases, leaving 0 bases not matched to a gene. Germline V CDR1 and CDR2: SNHLY, FYNNEI. CDR3 length: 16 amino acids. The CDR3 sequence is CASSEALAGAYNEQFF. In DNA, the CDR3 is TGTGCCAGCAGTGAAGCACTAGCGGGAGCCTACAATGAGCAGTTCTTC.

The chain links TRBV5-1 to TRBJ1-4, with TRBD1 matching 10 bases. Trimming removed 5 bases from V and 7 bases from J; junction bases left unmatched: 5. CDR3 size: 14 residues. Per germline, CDR1 SGHRS and CDR2 YFSETQ. CDR3 sequence (DNA): TGCGCCAGCAGTATCGGGACAGGGGCTGAAAAACTGTTTTTT. Its protein product is CASSIGTGAEKLFF.

The chain couples TRBV20-1 to TRBJ1-5, with a possible D match to TRBD1 (6 bases). Germline V gives CDR1 DFQATT, CDR2 SNEGSKA (reference sequence). The CDR3 has 15 amino acids. With 6 bases removed from V and 11 bases from J, the gap between germline ends came to 26 bases. DNA of the CDR3: TGCAGTGCCACCCTCCGGACAGCCGGGGGTAGGGCCCAGCATTTT. Translated, it gives CSATLRTAGGRAQHF.

This clonotype was detected a few times. This rearrangement joins TRBV2 to TRBJ2-1; possible D gene TRBD2, 6 bases. CDR1 and CDR2 (germline): SNHLY, FYNNEI. This CDR3 contains 15 residues. V was shortened by 3 bases and J by 6 bases, with 15 bases between the two germline ends. CDR3 sequence (DNA): TGTGCCAGCAGTGATCTTGGCGGGAAGTCCAATGAGCAGTTCTTC. It translates to CASSDLGGKSNEQFF.

This clonotype was observed once. The chain is built from TRBV28 and TRBJ2-7; D may be TRBD1 or TRBD2 (5 bases each). CDR1 and CDR2 from the germline V gene are MDHEN and SYDVKM. This CDR3 spans 14 amino acids. V was pared by 8 bases and J by 1 base, with 15 bases between. The CDR3 region has the DNA TGTGCCAGCGGCCTCCGGGACGGATCCTACGAGCAGTACTTC. Amino acid sequence: CASGLRDGSYEQYF.

This clonotype was observed a single time. This chain uses TRBV5-6 with TRBJ2-7; D ambiguous. This CDR3 spans 12 amino acids. Germline CDR1 and CDR2: SGHDT and YYEEEE. V was shortened by 4 bases and J by 9 bases, with 14 bases between the two germline ends. CDR3 nucleotide sequence: TGTGCCAGCAGCGCGCTACAGATCGGGCAGTACTTC. This encodes CASSALQIGQYF. The complete variable domain, with remaining parts taken from reference TRBV5-6 and TRBJ2-7, reads DAGVTQSPTHLIKTRGQQVTLRCSPKSGHDTVSWYQQALGQGPQFIFQYYEEEERQRGNFPDRFSGHQFPNYSSELNVNALLLGDSALYLCASSALQIGQYFGPGTRLTVT.

In its sample, this clonotype was seen once. The chain has TRBV5-5 and TRBJ2-7; 8 nucleotides line up with TRBD2. Near its end, the DNA agrees better with TRBJ2-5, so the J call may be wrong. Germline loops: CDR1 SGHKS, CDR2 YYEKEE (reference sequence). There are 13 residues in the CDR3. The CDR3 loop reads CASSPSGSGTQYF. The CDR3 nucleotides read TGTGCCAGCAGCCCCAGCGGGAGTGGGACCCAGTACTTC.

The V call is TRBV5-6, the J call TRBJ2-1, with D possibly TRBD1 on 5 matching bases. The CDR3 length is 15 residues. The V and J ends lost 5 bases and 0 bases respectively, with 12 bases between them. Germline V CDR1 and CDR2: SGHDT, YYEEEE. The CDR3 loop reads CASSQDMSSYNEQFF. The CDR3 DNA reads TGTGCCAGCAGTCAGGACATGAGCTCCTACAATGAGCAGTTCTTC.

This clonotype was seen more than once but under ten times. The rearrangement joins TRBV7-9 to TRBJ1-1; D remains unclear. With 3 bases removed from V and 4 bases from J, the gap between germline ends came to 12 bases. This CDR3 is 14 amino acids long. Germline loops: CDR1 SEHNR, CDR2 FQNEAQ (reference sequence). CDR3 coding DNA: TGTGCCAGCAGCTTGGTAAGAGGGTCCACTGAAGCTTTCTTT. It specifies CASSLVRGSTEAFF. Drawing the rest from reference TRBV7-9 and TRBJ1-1, the complete variable domain is DTGVSQNPRHKITKRGQNVTFRCDPISEHNRLYWYRQTLGQGPEFLTYFQNEAQLEKSRLLSDRFSAERPKGSFSTLEIQRTEQGDSAMYLCASSLVRGSTEAFFGQGTRLTVV.

The chain is built from TRBV27 and TRBJ1-1, with D possibly matching TRBD1 (6 bases). Between the trimmed V and J ends, which lost 3 bases and 3 bases, there was a span of 14 bases. Looked up from germline, CDR1 is MNHEY and CDR2 is SMNVEV (reference sequence). The CDR3 contains 15 residues. The CDR3 DNA follows: TGTGCCAGCAGTTTTACAGGGCACCTTGACACTGAAGCTTTCTTT. This encodes CASSFTGHLDTEAFF.

The CDR3 sequence is CASSPGQGSGQPQHF. The CDR3 DNA sequence: TGTGCCAGCAGCCCCGGACAGGGGTCCGGTCAGCCCCAGCATTTT. This chain joins TRBV6-5 and TRBJ1-5; 9 bases align to TRBD1. Germline values: CDR1 MNHEY, CDR2 SVGAGI. The trim removed 6 bases at V and 6 bases at J, leaving 9 bases unmatched. The CDR3 length is 15 residues.

Only a few counts were recorded for this clonotype. The gene calls are TRBV28 and TRBJ2-4, with 9 nucleotides matching TRBD2. The germline gives CDR1 MDHEN, CDR2 SYDVKM. The CDR3 extends over 16 amino acids. V was clipped by 3 bases and J by 5 bases; unmatched bases: 8. The CDR3 DNA reads TGTGCCAGCAGTTTTTTTGGCGGGAGGGAACAAAACATTCAGTACTTC. Residues: CASSFFGGREQNIQYF.

This clonotype was seen a few times. This chain joins TRBV7-2 and TRBJ2-1; a weak D match, TRBD2 (7 bases). From germline, CDR1 is SGHTA and CDR2 FQGNSA. The CDR3 length is 20 residues. V was cut by 2 bases and J by 4 bases, with 27 bases left in between. The CDR3: CASSLRVGGGLADPYNEQFF. The CDR3 DNA follows: TGTGCCAGCAGCTTACGAGTTGGGGGGGGGCTAGCCGATCCTTACAATGAGCAGTTCTTC.